The rows below give T cell receptor beta chains drawn from one sample of a study of CD8 T cells in Susac syndrome. TCRdb fed the immunoSEQ multiplex PCR reads into MiXCR, producing one record per CDR3 protein. The sample contains about 150,000 distinct CDR3 sequences, roughly 94% of which appear only once. The sample consisted of CD8+ T cells from PBMCs. Every receptor here comes from a human donor with multiple sclerosis. The CDR3 runs from the conserved cysteine through the conserved F or W. A D gene is named only where the DNA matches it firmly. Clone size is given for some rows only: seen once, a few or many times, or a class if the clone is expanded.

CDR3 length	V gene	D gene	clone size	J gene	CDR3 DNA	CDR3 protein
15	TRBV7-2	-	-	TRBJ2-3	TGTGCCAGCAGCTTAGCATACGAGGGAACAGATACGCAGTATTTT	CASSLAYEGTDTQYF
14	TRBV7-9	-	-	TRBJ1-2	TGTGCCAGCAGGGGTGAGGGGCGGTACTATGGCTACACCTTC	CASRGEGRYYGYTF
14	TRBV11-2	-	-	TRBJ2-1	TGTGCCAGCAGCTTGGCCCCATCCTACAATGAGCAGTTCTTC	CASSLAPSYNEQFF
15	TRBV24-1	-	-	TRBJ2-3	TGTGCCACCAGTGATCCTCTTAGGGTCGGAGATACGCAGTATTTT	CATSDPLRVGDTQYF
15	TRBV3-1	TRBD1	-	TRBJ2-7	TGTGCCAGCAGCCAAGGAGGACAGGGGGCGGGAGAGCAGTACTTC	CASSQGGQGAGEQYF
12	TRBV18	-	-	TRBJ2-1	TGTGCCAGCTCACCACAGGGAAATGAGCAGTTCTTC	CASSPQGNEQFF
14	TRBV28	-	-	TRBJ1-4	TGTGCCAGCAGCCTTGACACAACTAATGAAAAACTGTTTTTT	CASSLDTTNEKLFF
15	TRBV13	TRBD2	once	TRBJ2-3	TGTGCCAGCAGCCTCGGGACTAGCGCCACAGATACGCAGTATTTT	CASSLGTSATDTQYF
14	TRBV15	-	-	TRBJ2-7	TGTGCCACCAGCAGAGATCCAGGGAGTGACGAGCAGTACTTC	CATSRDPGSDEQYF
14	TRBV9	TRBD1	-	TRBJ2-7	TGTGCCAGCAGCCCAGGGGGCAGGGGACACGAGCAGTACTTC	CASSPGGRGHEQYF
15	TRBV25-1	-	-	TRBJ1-5	TGTGCCAGCAGTGAAAAGGGGTGGGCCAATCAGCCCCAGCATTTT	CASSEKGWANQPQHF
13	TRBV12-3/TRBV12-4	-	-	TRBJ1-2	TGTGCCAGCATCCAGGCGGGGGGCTGGGGCTACACCTTC	CASIQAGGWGYTF
13	TRBV20-1	TRBD1	-	TRBJ2-7	TGCAGTGCTAGAGTTCGGGACAGCTACGAGCAGTACTTC	CSARVRDSYEQYF
15	TRBV19	-	once	TRBJ1-1	TGTGCCAGTAGCCCCACCAGGGGTTTGGACACTGAAGCTTTCTTT	CASSPTRGLDTEAFF
13	TRBV28	-	-	TRBJ2-2	TGTGCCAGCAGTTTATCGGGGGCCGGGGAGCTGTTTTTT	CASSLSGAGELFF
14	TRBV27	-	once	TRBJ1-4	TGTGCCAGCAGTTTGACGGGTAGCCCCCTAAAACTGTTTTTT	CASSLTGSPLKLFF
13	TRBV29-1	TRBD1	-	TRBJ1-2	TGCAGCGTTGAAGGGACAGGCACCTATGGCTACACCTTC	CSVEGTGTYGYTF
14	TRBV30	TRBD1	-	TRBJ2-1	TGTGCCTGGGCGGAAAGTCCCAGGGGGAATGAGCAGTTCTTC	CAWAESPRGNEQFF
14	TRBV7-9	TRBD1	-	TRBJ2-7	TGTGCCAGCAGCCCCCCGACAGGGGGCAAAGAGCAGTACTTC	CASSPPTGGKEQYF
16	TRBV7-9	-	-	TRBJ2-6	TGTGCCAGCAGCCTTTCGAGGGGACTCAGGGCCAACGTCCTGACTTTC	CASSLSRGLRANVLTF
14	TRBV7-9	TRBD1	once	TRBJ2-4	TGTGCCAGCAGCCCTAGACAGGGGGGAGACATTCAGTACTTC	CASSPRQGGDIQYF
13	TRBV3-1	TRBD2	-	TRBJ2-7	TGTGCCAGCAGCCCAGGAGGAGCGGGGGAGCAGTACTTC	CASSPGGAGEQYF
15	TRBV3-1	TRBD2	-	TRBJ2-1	TGTGCCAGCAGCCAAGACTCTAGCGGTAGAAATGAGCAGTTCTTC	CASSQDSSGRNEQFF
14	TRBV29-1	-	-	TRBJ2-7	TGCAGCGCCTCCGGACCTTCAAGTCTCCACGAGCAGTACTTC	CSASGPSSLHEQYF
14	TRBV19	TRBD1	once	TRBJ2-7	TGTGCCAGTAGTATGGGACAGGGGGCCTACGAGCAGTACTTC	CASSMGQGAYEQYF
17	TRBV7-9	TRBD1	-	TRBJ1-2	TGTGCCAGCAGCTTAGCGCAGGGGGCCCACAACGTCTATGGCTACACCTTC	CASSLAQGAHNVYGYTF
14	TRBV24-1	TRBD2	-	TRBJ2-5	TGTGCCACCAGTGACGTGACTAGCAGAGAGACCCAGTACTTC	CATSDVTSRETQYF
16	TRBV12-3/TRBV12-4	TRBD2	-	TRBJ2-3	TGTGCCAGCAGTCCCCCAGGACTAGTGAATGCAGATACGCAGTATTTT	CASSPPGLVNADTQYF
17	TRBV4-1	TRBD2	-	TRBJ2-3	TGCGCCAGCAGCCAGACCTATAGCGGGGGGGCCGCAGATACGCAGTATTTT	CASSQTYSGGAADTQYF
13	TRBV12-3/TRBV12-4	-	-	TRBJ2-1	TGTGCCGCCGGGACAGCGGGTTACAATGAGCAGTTCTTC	CAAGTAGYNEQFF
14	TRBV15	TRBD1	-	TRBJ2-1	TGTGCCACCAGCAGAGCCAGGGGGCACAATGAGCAGTTCTTC	CATSRARGHNEQFF
15	TRBV7-8	TRBD1	-	TRBJ2-7	TGTGCCAGCAGCTTACGGGACAGGGTGACCTACGAGCAGTACTTC	CASSLRDRVTYEQYF
12	TRBV27	-	-	TRBJ2-7	TGTGCCAGCAGTACACAAGGACAGGAGCAGTACTTC	CASSTQGQEQYF
15	TRBV4-1	TRBD1	-	TRBJ2-7	TGCGCCAGCGGTACCGGGACAGGCTATACCTACGAGCAGTACTTC	CASGTGTGYTYEQYF
14	TRBV4-1	-	-	TRBJ1-2	TGCGCCAGCAGCCAAGAAGGAGTGGGCCTTGGCTACACCTTC	CASSQEGVGLGYTF
16	TRBV20-1	-	-	TRBJ1-4	TGCAGTGCTAGAGGCCCTGGGGGAACCCGTAATGAAAAACTGTTTTTT	CSARGPGGTRNEKLFF
14	TRBV11-2	-	-	TRBJ2-3	TGTGCCAGCAGCCAGACCCAGGGTACAGATACGCAGTATTTT	CASSQTQGTDTQYF
14	TRBV5-1	-	-	TRBJ2-1	TGCGCCAGCAGCTTGGTATCACATTACAATGAGCAGTTCTTC	CASSLVSHYNEQFF
14	TRBV7-2	TRBD1	once	TRBJ2-5	TGTGCCAGCAGCGACCGGGACAGAAAAGAGACCCAGTACTTC	CASSDRDRKETQYF
11	TRBV15	-	-	TRBJ2-1	TGTGCCACCAGCAGAGGTATCTCCTTGTTCTTC	CATSRGISLFF
15	TRBV2	-	-	TRBJ1-6	TGTGCCAGCAGTGAAACTGGACAGCGAAATTCACCCCTCCACTTT	CASSETGQRNSPLHF